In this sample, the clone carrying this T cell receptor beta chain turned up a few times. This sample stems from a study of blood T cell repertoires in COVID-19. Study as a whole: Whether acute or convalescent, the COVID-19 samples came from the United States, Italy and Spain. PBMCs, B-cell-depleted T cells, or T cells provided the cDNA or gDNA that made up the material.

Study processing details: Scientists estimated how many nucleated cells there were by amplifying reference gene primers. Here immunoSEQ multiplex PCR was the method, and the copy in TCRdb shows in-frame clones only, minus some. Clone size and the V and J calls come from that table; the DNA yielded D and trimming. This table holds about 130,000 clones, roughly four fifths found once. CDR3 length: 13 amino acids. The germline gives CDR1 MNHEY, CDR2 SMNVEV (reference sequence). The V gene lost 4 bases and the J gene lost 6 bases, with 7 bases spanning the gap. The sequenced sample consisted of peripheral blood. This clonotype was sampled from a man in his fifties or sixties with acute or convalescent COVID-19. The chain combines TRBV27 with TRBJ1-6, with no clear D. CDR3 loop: CASSYTGNSPLHF. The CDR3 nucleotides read TGTGCCAGCAGTTACACGGGTAATTCACCCCTCCACTTT.